This TCR beta chain was captured by sequencing in a study of blood T cell repertoires in COVID-19. Study-level information: Recovery among Cohort 3 donors was established by two negative PCRs, clearance, or symptom resolution. T cells, B-cell-depleted T cells, or PBMCs provided the cDNA or gDNA that served as material.

The method was immunoSEQ multiplex PCR; TCRdb's version includes in-frame clones alone and lacks a portion of them. The table shows under 200,000 clones, with about 86% occurring only once. CDR1 and CDR2 (germline): SEHNR, FQNEAQ (reference sequence). Between the trimmed V and J ends, which lost 4 bases and 0 bases, there was a span of 12 bases. The CDR3 runs to 15 residues. Adults between about 18 and 95 years of age took part from about 24 US areas. The source is a middle-aged woman in a cohort exposed to, infected with or recovered from COVID-19 (not recorded which). The rearrangement uses TRBV7-9 and TRBJ1-1; possibly TRBD1 for D (6 bases). The specimen sequenced was PBMCs or T cells enriched from blood (not recorded which). The CDR3 bases are TGTGCCAGCAGCTACCGGGGGGGGCTGAACACTGAAGCTTTCTTT. Its translation is CASSYRGGLNTEAFF.